This is a list of T cell receptor beta chains from one sample in a study of early T cells in non-severe SARS-CoV-2 infection. TCRdb re-derived calls from the 5' RACE reads in MiXCR, one entry per CDR3 protein. The table lists about 23,000 distinct CDR3 sequences, around 5% of them singletons. The sequenced material came from whole blood. Every receptor here comes from an adult who was a healthcare worker with PCR-confirmed SARS-CoV-2 infection or an uninfected control (not recorded which). Both conserved end residues are part of each CDR3.

14	TRBJ1-3	TRBV20-1	CSARDQVAGNTIYF
10	TRBJ1-4	TRBV2	CASSWEKLFF
13	TRBJ2-2	TRBV10-1	CASSSGTTGELFF
15	TRBJ2-4	TRBV5-6	CASSLFITVPNIQYF
11	TRBJ2-1	TRBV11-3	CASSLGSGQFF
15	TRBJ1-4	TRBV5-4	CASSPGLATNEKLFF
14	TRBJ2-7	TRBV20-1	CSARGVTASYEQYF
13	TRBJ2-4	TRBV24-1	CATGTGTKNIQYF
15	TRBJ1-5	TRBV15	CATSRVAGQGRPQHF
14	TRBJ2-3	TRBV7-7	CASSLSAKEDTQYF
18	TRBJ2-6	TRBV15	CATSRVRGLASGANVLTF
16	TRBJ2-1	TRBV6-5	CASSYQGAGSYNEQFF
11	TRBJ2-1	TRBV5-1	CASRQGDEQFF
11	TRBJ2-5	TRBV11-2	CASSLARGQYF
13	TRBJ1-1	TRBV6-6	CASEDRENTEAFF
13	TRBJ2-5	TRBV29-1	CSASGSGRETQYF
14	TRBJ2-7	TRBV12-3/TRBV12-4	CASSSRAGPYEQYF
14	TRBJ2-7	TRBV5-1	CASSSGTDALEQYF
15	TRBJ2-7	TRBV7-6	CASSSGTGGNYEQYF
16	TRBJ2-1	TRBV19	CASRQFRDRGDNEQFF
15	TRBJ2-3	TRBV10-1	CASSLTGEGTDTQYF
16	TRBJ2-7	TRBV5-1	CASSSEFFTGAYEQYF
17	TRBJ1-5	TRBV20-1	CSARVRYRGPSNQPQHF
13	TRBJ2-7	TRBV6-5	CASSYGSPYEQYF
14	TRBJ2-7	TRBV28	CAIPSGQAPYEQYF
18	TRBJ2-2	TRBV20-1	CSASPLAPRGVQTGELFF
15	TRBJ2-5	TRBV7-2	CASRPGLPFQETQYF
11	TRBJ1-2	TRBV19	CASSIPYGYTF
14	TRBJ2-4	TRBV11-2	CASSPGQRKNIQYF
13	TRBJ2-7	TRBV7-6	CASSLEEGYEQYF
13	TRBJ2-3	TRBV7-9	CASSFGGLDTQYF
16	TRBJ2-1	TRBV2	CASSEARGQGISEQFF